A single sample gave rise to the 15 T cell receptor beta chains below, sequenced in a study of blood T cell repertoires in COVID-19. Profiling relied on immunoSEQ multiplex PCR, and the TCRdb table lists in-frame clones only, not all of them. The sample comprises about 160,000 clones, 70% to 85% of which are singletons, and about a fifth rests with the top ten. The sequencing sample was made of peripheral blood. These TCRs come from an elderly woman with acute or convalescent COVID-19.

J is TRBJ2-1 and V is TRBV9; TRBD2 is a possible D gene (5 bases). Germline V gene lookup returns CDR1 SGDLS and CDR2 YYNGEE. The V and J ends lost 0 bases and 12 bases respectively, with 13 bases between them. The CDR3 contains 13 residues. CDR3 region: CASSVEFEGGQFF. In DNA form, the CDR3 reads TGTGCCAGCAGCGTAGAATTCGAGGGCGGGCAGTTCTTC.

The genes are TRBV12-3 or TRBV12-4 and TRBJ2-1; the D gene is possibly TRBD2 (6 bases). V was pared by 5 bases and J by 9 bases, with 11 bases between. CDR3 length: 12 residues. The DNA of the CDR3 is TGTGCCAGCAGTCCTAGCGTCGGTGAGCAGTTCTTC. Translating gives CASSPSVGEQFF.

V usage is TRBV4-1 and J usage is TRBJ1-2; 7 nucleotides line up with TRBD1. J lost 7 bases, V lost 4 bases, and 12 bases had no gene match. CDR3 length equals 15 residues. Germline-derived CDR1 and CDR2 are MGHRA and YSYEKL. The CDR3 DNA reads TGCGCCAGCAGCCCCACGACAGGGTCTAGTTCTGGCTACACCTTC. Translation gives CASSPTTGSSSGYTF.

The chain recombines TRBV6-1 with TRBJ2-7; 10 bases line up with TRBD2. The CDR3 loop spans 18 amino acids. V was clipped by 3 bases and J by 6 bases; unmatched bases: 17. Germline V gene lookup returns CDR1 MNHNS and CDR2 SASEGT. In nucleotides, the CDR3 is TGTGCCAGCAGTGATGATTATACGAGCGGGAGGGCCAGGAGCGAGCAGTACTTC. This translates into CASSDDYTSGRARSEQYF.

Only a few counts were recorded for this clone. The rearrangement uses TRBV27 and TRBJ2-1; perhaps TRBD2 as D (6 bases). V gave up 5 bases and J gave up 0 bases, with 8 bases separating them. This CDR3 contains 14 residues. Germline assignment: CDR1 MNHEY and CDR2 SMNVEV (reference sequence). DNA of the CDR3: TGTGCCAGCAGTCGGGGGAACTCCTACAATGAGCAGTTCTTC. Residues: CASSRGNSYNEQFF.

This clone was detected once. The rearrangement uses TRBV27 and TRBJ2-7; D gene uncertain. The CDR3 is 14 amino acids. V dropped 2 bases and J dropped 3 bases, with 11 bases sitting between them. Germline CDR1 reads MNHEY; CDR2 reads SMNVEV (reference sequence). CDR3 DNA: TGTGCCAGCAGTTTAGGGCCGATGATCTACGAGCAGTACTTC. Protein sequence: CASSLGPMIYEQYF.

This chain links TRBV27 with TRBJ1-1, with a tentative D call TRBD1 (5 bases). CDR3 length: 15 amino acids. Trimming took 3 bases from V and 3 from J, leaving 14 bases between them. Germline V gene sequence: CDR1 MNHEY, CDR2 SMNVEV (reference sequence). The CDR3 spells CASSFGGVGDTEAFF. The DNA for the CDR3 is TGTGCCAGCAGTTTCGGGGGGGTGGGGGACACTGAAGCTTTCTTT.

The chain links TRBV6-6 to TRBJ2-4, with TRBD2 as a possible D gene (7 bases). The CDR3 is 18 amino acids. Germline V gene sequence: CDR1 MNHNY, CDR2 SVGAGI (reference sequence). Between the trimmed V and J ends, which lost 5 bases and 0 bases, there was a span of 20 bases. In DNA, the CDR3 is TGTGCCAGCAGTCTGGGGGGGGGCCCTCGAGGAGCCAAAAACATTCAGTACTTC. Translation: CASSLGGGPRGAKNIQYF.

The rearrangement uses TRBV4-1 and TRBJ1-3, with D possibly being TRBD1 (5 bases). CDR1 is MGHRA, CDR2 YSYEKL, per germline. This CDR3 comprises 16 residues. Trimming took off 1 base at V and 0 bases at J, with 10 bases between the two ends. The DNA of the CDR3 is TGCGCCAGCAGCCAAGGTCAGGGCTACTCTGGAAACACCATATATTTT. Translated: CASSQGQGYSGNTIYF.

This sequence joins TRBV7-2 and TRBJ2-1; TRBD2 agrees at 8 bases. Germline CDR1 reads SGHTA; CDR2 reads FQGNSA. The ends lost 5 bases at V and 2 bases at J; junction bases unmatched: 8. The CDR3 contains 16 residues. As DNA, the CDR3 is TGTGCCAGCAGCCATGGACTAGCATCAGCCTACAATGAGCAGTTCTTC. Translation gives CASSHGLASAYNEQFF.

The chain combines TRBV10-3 with TRBJ2-5; TRBD2 agrees at 12 bases. Germline CDR1 is ENHRY and CDR2 is SYGVKD. V gave up 3 bases and J gave up 4 bases; unmatched junction bases: 9. The CDR3 totals 17 residues. Here the CDR3 reads CAISEGTSGLGRETQYF. CDR3 DNA: TGTGCCATCAGTGAAGGGACTAGCGGGTTAGGAAGAGAGACCCAGTACTTC.

This clone was counted only a few times. V and J are TRBV18 and TRBJ2-7, with D perhaps TRBD1 (6 bases). V lost 3 bases to trimming and J lost 0 bases, with 12 bases between them. There are 15 residues in the CDR3. Germline loops: CDR1 KGHSH, CDR2 LQKENI. The CDR3 region has the DNA TGTGCCAGCTCACCCCTACAGGGTAGCTCCTACGAGCAGTACTTC. Translation gives CASSPLQGSSYEQYF.

This clone was observed once. V usage is TRBV5-1 and J usage is TRBJ2-3; D gene ambiguous. V lost 1 base and J lost 4, with 10 bases in between. The germline V gene has CDR1 SGHRS and CDR2 YFSETQ. This CDR3 region has 14 residues. The DNA for the CDR3 is TGCGCCAGCAGCTTGCTGCGCTCTTCAGATACGCAGTATTTT. It encodes CASSLLRSSDTQYF.

J is TRBJ2-7 and V is TRBV6-6; 14 bases line up with TRBD2. CDR1 is MNHNY and CDR2 is SVGAGI in the germline V gene (reference sequence). J was trimmed by 6 bases and V by 5 bases; bases with no gene match: 15. The CDR3 has 18 residues. In DNA form, the CDR3 reads TGTGCCAGCAGTCGCATGGGACTAGCGGGAGTCGCCCTCGGCGAGCAGTACTTC. Translating it yields CASSRMGLAGVALGEQYF.

CDR3 protein: CASGSPIRGLWNYGYTF. In DNA form, the CDR3 reads TGTGCTAGTGGTTCCCCGATCAGGGGGCTTTGGAACTATGGCTACACCTTC. The chain uses TRBV12-5 and TRBJ1-2, with 8 bases that match TRBD1. The germline CDR1 and CDR2 sequences are LGHNT and FRNRAP. The ends lost 4 bases at V and 2 bases at J; junction bases unmatched: 12. The CDR3 extends over 17 amino acids. The entire variable domain, with the rest obtained from reference TRBV12-5 and TRBJ1-2, is as follows: DARVTQTPRHKVTEMGQEVTMRCQPILGHNTVFWYRQTMMQGLELLAYFRNRAPLDDSGMPKDRFSAEMPDATLATLKIQPSEPRDSAVYFCASGSPIRGLWNYGYTFGSGTRLTVV.